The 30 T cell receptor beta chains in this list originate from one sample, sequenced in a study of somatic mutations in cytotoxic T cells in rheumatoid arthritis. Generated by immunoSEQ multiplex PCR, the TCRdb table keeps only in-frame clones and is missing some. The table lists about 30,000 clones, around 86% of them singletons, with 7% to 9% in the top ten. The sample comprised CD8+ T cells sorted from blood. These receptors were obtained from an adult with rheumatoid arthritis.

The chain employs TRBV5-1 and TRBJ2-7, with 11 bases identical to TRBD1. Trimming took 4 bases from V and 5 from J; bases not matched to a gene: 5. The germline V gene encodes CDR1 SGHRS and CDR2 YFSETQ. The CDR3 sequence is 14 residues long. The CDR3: CASSKGQGGDEQYF. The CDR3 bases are TGCGCCAGCAGCAAGGGACAGGGGGGGGACGAGCAGTACTTC. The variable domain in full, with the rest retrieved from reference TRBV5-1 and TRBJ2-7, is KAGVTQTPRYLIKTRGQQVTLSCSPISGHRSVSWYQQTPGQGLQFLFEYFSETQRNKGNFPGRFSGRQFSNSRSEMNVSTLELGDSALYLCASSKGQGGDEQYFGPGTRLTVT.

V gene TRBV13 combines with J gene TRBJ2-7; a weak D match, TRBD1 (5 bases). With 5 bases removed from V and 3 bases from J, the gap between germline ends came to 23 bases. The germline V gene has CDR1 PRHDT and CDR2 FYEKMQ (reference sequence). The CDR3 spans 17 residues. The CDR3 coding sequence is TGTGCCAGCAGCCGAGGTACACCGGACACCTACAACTACGAGCAGTACTTC. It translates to CASSRGTPDTYNYEQYF.

CDR3 amino acids: CASSPGKEGWETQYF. The CDR3 region has the DNA TGTGCCAGCAGCCCAGGGAAGGAAGGTTGGGAGACCCAGTACTTC. This chain connects TRBV6-5 to TRBJ2-5; the D gene is possibly TRBD1 (5 bases). The CDR3 consists of 15 residues. V was cut by 6 bases and J by 5 bases, with 19 bases left in between. Germline values: CDR1 MNHEY, CDR2 SVGAGI.

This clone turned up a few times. CDR3 sequence: CASSLTGSYEQYF. The CDR3 nucleotides read TGCGCCAGCAGCTTGACCGGCTCCTACGAGCAGTACTTC. The rearrangement links TRBV5-1 to TRBJ2-7, with no clear D. V was pared by 1 base and J by 0 bases, with 5 bases between. This CDR3 spans 13 amino acids. In germline, CDR1 is SGHRS, CDR2 YFSETQ.

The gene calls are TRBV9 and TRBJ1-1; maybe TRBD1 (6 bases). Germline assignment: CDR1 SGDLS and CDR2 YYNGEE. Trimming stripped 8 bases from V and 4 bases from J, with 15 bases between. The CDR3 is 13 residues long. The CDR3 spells CASQGRWGTEAFF. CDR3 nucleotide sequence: TGTGCCAGTCAGGGGCGTTGGGGCACTGAAGCTTTCTTT.

The CDR3 loop is CASSTQGARAGNTIYF. In DNA form, the CDR3 reads TGTGCCAGCAGCACCCAGGGGGCCAGGGCTGGAAACACCATATATTTT. The chain links TRBV9 to TRBJ1-3; 8 bases match TRBD1. The J segment lost 2 bases and the V segment lost 4 bases, leaving 8 bases of the junction unmatched. The CDR3 is made up of 16 amino acids. Per the germline V gene, CDR1 is SGDLS and CDR2 is YYNGEE.

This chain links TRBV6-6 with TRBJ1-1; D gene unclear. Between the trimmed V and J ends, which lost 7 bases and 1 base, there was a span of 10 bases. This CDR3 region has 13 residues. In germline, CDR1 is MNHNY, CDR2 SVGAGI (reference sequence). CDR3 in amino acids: CASTEVRNTEAFF. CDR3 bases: TGTGCCAGCACCGAGGTTCGGAACACTGAAGCTTTCTTT.

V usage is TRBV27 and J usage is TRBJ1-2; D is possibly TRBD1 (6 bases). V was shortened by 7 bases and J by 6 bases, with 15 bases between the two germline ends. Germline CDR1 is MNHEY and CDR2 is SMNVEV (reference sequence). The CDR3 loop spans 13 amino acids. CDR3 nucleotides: TGTGCCAGCACTACAGGGACCCACCATGGCTACACCTTC. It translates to CASTTGTHHGYTF.

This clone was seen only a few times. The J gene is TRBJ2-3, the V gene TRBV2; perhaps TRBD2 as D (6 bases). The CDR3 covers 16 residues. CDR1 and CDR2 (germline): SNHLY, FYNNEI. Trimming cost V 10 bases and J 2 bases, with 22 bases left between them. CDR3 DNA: TGTGCCAACGGTCCCCCGACTAGGGGAGCCACAGATACGCAGTATTTT. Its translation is CANGPPTRGATDTQYF.

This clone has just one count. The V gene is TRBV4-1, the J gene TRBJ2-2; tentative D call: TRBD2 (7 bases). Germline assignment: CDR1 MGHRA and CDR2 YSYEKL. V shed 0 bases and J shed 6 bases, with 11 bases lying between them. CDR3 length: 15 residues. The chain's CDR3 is CASSQEGGRAGELFF. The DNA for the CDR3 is TGCGCCAGCAGCCAAGAGGGGGGGCGGGCCGGGGAGCTGTTTTTT.

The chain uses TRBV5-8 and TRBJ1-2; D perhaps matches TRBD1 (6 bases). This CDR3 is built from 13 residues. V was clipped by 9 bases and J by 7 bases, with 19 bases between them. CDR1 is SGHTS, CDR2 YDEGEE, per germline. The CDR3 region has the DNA TGTGCCATCCCTCAGGCTTCGGGGGCTGGCTACACCTTC. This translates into CAIPQASGAGYTF.

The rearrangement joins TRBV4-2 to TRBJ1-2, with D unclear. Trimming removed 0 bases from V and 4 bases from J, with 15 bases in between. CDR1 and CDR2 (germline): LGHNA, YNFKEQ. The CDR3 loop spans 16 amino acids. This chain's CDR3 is CASSQEMAFSGYGYTF. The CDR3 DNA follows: TGTGCCAGCAGCCAAGAGATGGCCTTCTCCGGCTATGGCTACACCTTC.

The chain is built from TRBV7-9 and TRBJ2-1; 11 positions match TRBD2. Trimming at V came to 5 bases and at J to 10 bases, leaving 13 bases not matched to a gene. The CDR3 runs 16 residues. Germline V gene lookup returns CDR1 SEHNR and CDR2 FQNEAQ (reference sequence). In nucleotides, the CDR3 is TGTGCCAGCAGCCGACATATAGCGGGAGGGCCGGGCGAGCAGTTCTTC. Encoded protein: CASSRHIAGGPGEQFF. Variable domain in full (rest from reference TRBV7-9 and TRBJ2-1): DTGVSQNPRHKITKRGQNVTFRCDPISEHNRLYWYRQTLGQGPEFLTYFQNEAQLEKSRLLSDRFSAERPKGSFSTLEIQRTEQGDSAMYLCASSRHIAGGPGEQFFGPGTRLTVL.

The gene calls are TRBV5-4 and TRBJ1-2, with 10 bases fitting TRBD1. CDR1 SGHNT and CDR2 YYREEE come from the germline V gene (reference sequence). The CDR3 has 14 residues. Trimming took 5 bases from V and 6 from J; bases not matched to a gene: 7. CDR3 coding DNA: TGTGCCAGCAGACTTGGGACAGGGGTGGATGGCTACACCTTC. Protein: CASRLGTGVDGYTF.

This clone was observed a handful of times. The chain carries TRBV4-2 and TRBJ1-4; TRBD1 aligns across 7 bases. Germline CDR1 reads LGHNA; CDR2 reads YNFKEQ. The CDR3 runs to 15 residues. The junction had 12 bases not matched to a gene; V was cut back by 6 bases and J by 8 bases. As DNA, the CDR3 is TGTGCCAGCAGACCAGAGGGGACAGAAAGCGAAAAACTGTTTTTT. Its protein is CASRPEGTESEKLFF.

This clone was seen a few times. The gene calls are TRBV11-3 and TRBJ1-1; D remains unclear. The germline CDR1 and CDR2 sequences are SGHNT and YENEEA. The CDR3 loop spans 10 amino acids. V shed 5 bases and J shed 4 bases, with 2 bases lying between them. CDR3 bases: TGTGCCAGCAGCATCACTGAAGCTTTCTTT. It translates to CASSITEAFF.

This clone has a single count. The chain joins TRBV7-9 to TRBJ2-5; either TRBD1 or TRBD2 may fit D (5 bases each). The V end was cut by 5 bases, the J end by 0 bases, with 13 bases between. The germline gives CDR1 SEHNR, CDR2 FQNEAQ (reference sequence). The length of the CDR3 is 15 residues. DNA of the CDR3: TGTGCCAGCAGCCCCCGGGGCTTGTACCAAGAGACCCAGTACTTC. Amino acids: CASSPRGLYQETQYF.

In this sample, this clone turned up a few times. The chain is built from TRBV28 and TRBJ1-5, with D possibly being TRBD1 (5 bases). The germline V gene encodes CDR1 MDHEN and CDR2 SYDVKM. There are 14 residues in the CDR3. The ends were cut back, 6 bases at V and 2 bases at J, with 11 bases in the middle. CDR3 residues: CASRVRGGNQPQHF. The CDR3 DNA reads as TGTGCCAGCAGAGTCCGGGGCGGCAATCAGCCCCAGCATTTT.

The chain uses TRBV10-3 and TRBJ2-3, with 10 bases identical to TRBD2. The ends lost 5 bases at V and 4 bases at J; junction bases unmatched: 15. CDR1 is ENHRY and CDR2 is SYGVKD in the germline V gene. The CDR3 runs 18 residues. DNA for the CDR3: TGTGCCATCAGTAGTCGGGAGGTAGCGGGGGGACCTGCAGATACGCAGTATTTT. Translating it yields CAISSREVAGGPADTQYF.

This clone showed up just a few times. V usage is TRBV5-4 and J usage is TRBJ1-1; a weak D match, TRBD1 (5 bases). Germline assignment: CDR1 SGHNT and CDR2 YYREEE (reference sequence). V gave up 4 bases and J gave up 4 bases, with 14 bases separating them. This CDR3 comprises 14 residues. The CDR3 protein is CASSLRVSGTEAFF. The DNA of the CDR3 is TGTGCCAGCAGCCTCAGGGTCTCGGGCACTGAAGCTTTCTTT.

The CDR3, as DNA: TGTGCCAGCAGCCCACGACAGGGGGCGAACACTGAAGCTTTCTTT. As protein: CASSPRQGANTEAFF. J is TRBJ1-1 and V is TRBV9; TRBD1 matches 10 bases. Germline V CDR1 and CDR2: SGDLS, YYNGEE. V gave up 4 bases and J gave up 1 base; unmatched junction bases: 4. This CDR3 region has 15 residues.

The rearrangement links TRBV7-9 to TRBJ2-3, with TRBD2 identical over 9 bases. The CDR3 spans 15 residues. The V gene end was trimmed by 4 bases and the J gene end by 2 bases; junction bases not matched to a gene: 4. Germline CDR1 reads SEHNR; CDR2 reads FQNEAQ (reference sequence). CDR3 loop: CASSSSGDNTDTQYF. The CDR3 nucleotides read TGTGCCAGCAGCTCTAGCGGGGACAACACAGATACGCAGTATTTT. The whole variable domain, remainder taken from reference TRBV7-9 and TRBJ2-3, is DTGVSQNPRHKITKRGQNVTFRCDPISEHNRLYWYRQTLGQGPEFLTYFQNEAQLEKSRLLSDRFSAERPKGSFSTLEIQRTEQGDSAMYLCASSSSGDNTDTQYFGPGTRLTVL.

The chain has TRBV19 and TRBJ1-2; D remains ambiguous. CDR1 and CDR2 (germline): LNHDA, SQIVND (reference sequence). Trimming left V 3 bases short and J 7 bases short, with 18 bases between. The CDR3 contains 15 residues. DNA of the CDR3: TGTGCCAGTAGTATTTCGGGATATGGTCTTGCTGGCTACACCTTC. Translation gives CASSISGYGLAGYTF.

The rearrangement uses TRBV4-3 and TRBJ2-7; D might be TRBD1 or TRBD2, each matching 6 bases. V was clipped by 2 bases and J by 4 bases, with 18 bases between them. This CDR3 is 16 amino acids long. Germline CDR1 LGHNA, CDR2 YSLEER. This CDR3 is CASSQSWGAVRYEQYF. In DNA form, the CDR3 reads TGCGCCAGCAGCCAATCCTGGGGGGCTGTAAGGTACGAGCAGTACTTC.

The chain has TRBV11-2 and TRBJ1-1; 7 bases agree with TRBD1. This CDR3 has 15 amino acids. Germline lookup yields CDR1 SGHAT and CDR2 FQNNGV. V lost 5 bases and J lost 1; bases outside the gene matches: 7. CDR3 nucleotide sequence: TGTGCCAGCAGCACCCCGGAGGGGGCGAACACTGAAGCTTTCTTT. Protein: CASSTPEGANTEAFF.

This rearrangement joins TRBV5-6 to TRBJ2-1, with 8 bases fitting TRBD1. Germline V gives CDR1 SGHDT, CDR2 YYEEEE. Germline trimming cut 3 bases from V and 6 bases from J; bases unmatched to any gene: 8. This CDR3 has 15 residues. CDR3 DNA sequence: TGTGCCAGCAGCTACCCCGAGACAGGGGTCAATGAGCAGTTCTTC. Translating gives CASSYPETGVNEQFF. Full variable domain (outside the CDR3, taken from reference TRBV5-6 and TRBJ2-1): DAGVTQSPTHLIKTRGQQVTLRCSPKSGHDTVSWYQQALGQGPQFIFQYYEEEERQRGNFPDRFSGHQFPNYSSELNVNALLLGDSALYLCASSYPETGVNEQFFGPGTRLTVL.

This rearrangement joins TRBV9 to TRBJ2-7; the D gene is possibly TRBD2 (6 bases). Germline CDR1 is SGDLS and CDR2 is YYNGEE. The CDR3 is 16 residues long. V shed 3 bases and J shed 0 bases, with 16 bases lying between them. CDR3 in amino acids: CASSATETRYSYEQYF. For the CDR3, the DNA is TGTGCCAGCAGCGCCACCGAGACTAGGTACTCCTACGAGCAGTACTTC.

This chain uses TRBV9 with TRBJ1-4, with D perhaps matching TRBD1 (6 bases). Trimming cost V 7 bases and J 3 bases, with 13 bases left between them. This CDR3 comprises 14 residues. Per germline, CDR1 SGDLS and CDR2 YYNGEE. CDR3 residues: CASGTQGANEKLFF. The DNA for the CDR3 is TGTGCCAGCGGGACACAGGGTGCTAATGAAAAACTGTTTTTT.

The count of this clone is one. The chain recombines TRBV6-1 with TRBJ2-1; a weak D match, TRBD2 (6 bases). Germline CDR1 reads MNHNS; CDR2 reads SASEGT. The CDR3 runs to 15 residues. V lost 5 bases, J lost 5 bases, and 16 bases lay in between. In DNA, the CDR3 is TGTGCCAGCAGTACCATGAGGGAGGTCCACAATGAGCAGTTCTTC. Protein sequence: CASSTMREVHNEQFF.

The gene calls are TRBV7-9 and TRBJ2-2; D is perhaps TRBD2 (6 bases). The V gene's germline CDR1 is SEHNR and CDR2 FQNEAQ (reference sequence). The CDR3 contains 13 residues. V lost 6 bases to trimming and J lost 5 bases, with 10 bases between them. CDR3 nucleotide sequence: TGTGCCAGCAGGGCGGGGTTTACCGGGGAGCTGTTTTTT. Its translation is CASRAGFTGELFF.